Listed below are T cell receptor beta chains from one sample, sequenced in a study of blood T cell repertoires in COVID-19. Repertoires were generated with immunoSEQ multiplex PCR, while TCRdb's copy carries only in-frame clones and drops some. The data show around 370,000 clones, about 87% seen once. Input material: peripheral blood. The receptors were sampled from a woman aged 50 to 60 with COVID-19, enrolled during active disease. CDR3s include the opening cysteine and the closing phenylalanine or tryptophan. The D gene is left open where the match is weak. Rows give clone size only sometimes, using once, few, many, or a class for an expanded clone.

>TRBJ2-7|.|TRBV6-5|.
CASSYSGLPLNEQYF
TGTGCCAGCAGTTACTCCGGACTGCCGCTGAACGAGCAGTACTTC
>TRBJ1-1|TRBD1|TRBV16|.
CASSPNRGEAFF
TGTGCCAGCAGCCCGAACAGGGGTGAAGCTTTCTTT
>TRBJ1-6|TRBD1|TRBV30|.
CAWTPGTGGFGSPLHF
TGTGCCTGGACCCCCGGGACAGGGGGTTTCGGTTCACCCCTCCACTTT
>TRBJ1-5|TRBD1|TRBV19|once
CASSIRAGGDQPQHF
TGTGCCAGTAGTATAAGAGCAGGGGGAGATCAGCCCCAGCATTTT
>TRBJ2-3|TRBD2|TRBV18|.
CASSPLTSGTGGITDTQYF
TGTGCCAGCTCACCACTAACTAGCGGGACTGGAGGTATCACAGATACGCAGTATTTT
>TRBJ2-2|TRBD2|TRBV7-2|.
CASTLRGLAGVLNTGELFF
TGTGCCAGCACCCTGAGGGGGCTAGCGGGAGTTTTGAACACCGGGGAGCTGTTTTTT
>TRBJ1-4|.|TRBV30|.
CAWSVLFGGSNEKLFF
TGTGCCTGGAGTGTATTATTCGGCGGGTCAAATGAAAAACTGTTTTTT
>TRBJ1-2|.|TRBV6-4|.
CASSEYDRNPYGYTF
TGTGCCAGCAGTGAATATGACAGGAACCCCTATGGCTACACCTTC
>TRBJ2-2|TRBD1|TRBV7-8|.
CASSLGQGRVTGELFF
TGTGCCAGCAGCTTAGGACAGGGACGGGTCACCGGGGAGCTGTTTTTT
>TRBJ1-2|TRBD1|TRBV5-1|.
CASSTTAGTGTYGYTF
TGCGCCAGCAGCACGACGGCCGGGACAGGGACCTATGGCTACACCTTC
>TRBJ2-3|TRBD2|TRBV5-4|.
CASSPLAGGITDTQYF
TGTGCCAGCAGCCCACTAGCGGGAGGGATCACAGATACGCAGTATTTT
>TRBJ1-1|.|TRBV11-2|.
CASSPRQYTEAFF
TGTGCCAGCAGCCCCAGACAGTACACTGAAGCTTTCTTT
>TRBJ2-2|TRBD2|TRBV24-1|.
CATSAAGPGRTGELFF
TGTGCCACCAGTGCTGCGGGGCCCGGGAGGACCGGGGAGCTGTTTTTT
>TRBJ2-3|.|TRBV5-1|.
CASSSGGSGSTDTQYF
TGCGCCAGCAGCTCCGGTGGGAGCGGGAGCACAGATACGCAGTATTTT
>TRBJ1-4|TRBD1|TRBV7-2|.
CASSALGQGAEKLFF
TGTGCCAGCAGCGCACTTGGACAGGGTGCGGAAAAACTGTTTTTT
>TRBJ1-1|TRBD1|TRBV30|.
CAWKRGQAGGAFF
TGTGCCTGGAAACGGGGACAGGCAGGGGGAGCTTTCTTT
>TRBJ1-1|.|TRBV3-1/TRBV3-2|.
CASSYRYPGSTEAFF
TGTGCCAGCAGCTACAGGTATCCCGGGAGCACTGAAGCTTTCTTT
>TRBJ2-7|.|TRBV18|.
CASSPGDRQYF
TGTGCCAGCTCACCAGGCGACAGGCAGTACTTC
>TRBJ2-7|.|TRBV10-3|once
CAISASVSPYYEQYF
TGTGCCATCAGTGCTTCGGTTAGCCCATACTACGAGCAGTACTTC
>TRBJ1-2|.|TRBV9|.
CASSQTGGPAGYTF
TGTGCCAGCAGCCAAACGGGGGGGCCGGCTGGCTACACCTTC
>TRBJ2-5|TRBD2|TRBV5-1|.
CASSPSGSKETQYF
TGCGCCAGCAGCCCTAGCGGGAGCAAGGAGACCCAGTACTTC
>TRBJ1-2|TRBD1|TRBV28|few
CASSYSLNLDRPAYGYTF
TGTGCCAGCAGCTATTCATTAAACTTGGACAGGCCGGCCTATGGCTACACCTTC
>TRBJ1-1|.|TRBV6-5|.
CASSRSGVTEAFF
TGTGCCAGCAGCCGTTCGGGTGTCACTGAAGCTTTCTTT
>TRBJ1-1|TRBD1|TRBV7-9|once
CASSLARGQGNTEAFF
TGTGCCAGCAGCTTAGCGCGTGGACAGGGGAACACTGAAGCTTTCTTT
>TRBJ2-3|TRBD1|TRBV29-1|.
CSVEPWGQGMTDTQYF
TGCAGCGTTGAACCCTGGGGACAGGGGATGACAGATACGCAGTATTTT
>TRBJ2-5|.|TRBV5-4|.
CASSLGGGAKTQYF
TGTGCCAGCAGCTTGGGTGGGGGGGCCAAGACCCAGTACTTC
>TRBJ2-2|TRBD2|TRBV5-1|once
CASSPRERLAGANTGELFF
TGCGCCAGCAGCCCGAGAGAGCGACTAGCGGGCGCGAACACCGGGGAGCTGTTTTTT
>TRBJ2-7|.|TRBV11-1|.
CASSSSGAAETYEQYF
TGTGCCAGCAGCTCCTCAGGAGCGGCTGAAACCTACGAGCAGTACTTC
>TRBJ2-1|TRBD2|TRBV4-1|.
CASSSQPLAGMAHEQFF
TGCGCCAGCAGCTCACAACCACTAGCGGGAATGGCTCATGAGCAGTTCTTC
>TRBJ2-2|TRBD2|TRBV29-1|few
CSVDPGTRGPGELFF
TGCAGCGTCGATCCCGGGACTAGAGGTCCCGGGGAGCTGTTTTTT
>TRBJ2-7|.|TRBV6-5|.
CASIKREYEQYF
TGTGCCAGCATAAAGAGGGAATACGAGCAGTACTTC
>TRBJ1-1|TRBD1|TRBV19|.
CASSLDRGLRNTEAFF
TGTGCCAGTAGCCTCGACAGGGGGCTTCGGAACACTGAAGCTTTCTTT